What follows are 27 T cell receptor beta chains derived from one specimen sequenced in a study of T cells in Graves' hyperthyroidism and ophthalmopathy. Using RNA transcripts as the source, TCR beta CDR3 regions were amplified. The HTBI primer set served for first-round RT-PCR of the TCR CDR3. TCRdb recomputed calls from the multiplex PCR reads with MiXCR, one row per CDR3 protein. The sample lists 490,000 or so distinct CDR3 sequences, just under 20% occurring once. Sequenced sample: blood. Source of these receptors: a man in his forties or fifties with Graves' ophthalmopathy.

This clonotype was found a few times. The chain employs TRBV27 and TRBJ2-1; 7 bases align to TRBD1. J lost 3 bases, V lost 3 bases, and 5 bases had no gene match. Germline V lookup: CDR1 MNHEY, CDR2 SMNVEV (reference sequence). The CDR3 consists of 15 residues. The CDR3 DNA follows: TGTGCCAGCAGTTTCCTGACAGGGATCTACAATGAGCAGTTCTTC. Translated: CASSFLTGIYNEQFF.

With respect to this clonotype: A clone one base away is much larger, so this may be a read error. The V gene is TRBV2, the J gene TRBJ1-4; D not resolved. The CDR3 has 13 amino acids. Looked up from germline, CDR1 is SNHLY and CDR2 is FYNNEI. CDR3 amino acids: CASRVSINGKLFF. For the CDR3, the DNA is TGTGCCAGCAGGGTTTCAATTAATGGAAAACTGTTTTTT.

This clonotype was picked up a small number of times. The chain carries TRBV6-1 and TRBJ2-5; the match to TRBD2 covers 10 bases. The J segment lost 5 bases and the V segment lost 7 bases, leaving 13 bases of the junction unmatched. Germline CDR1 is MNHNS and CDR2 is SASEGT. The CDR3 is 16 amino acids. CDR3 coding DNA: TGTGCCAGCATTAGCGGGGGGCCCGTAGTTAGGGAGACCCAGTACTTC. It is translated as CASISGGPVVRETQYF.

Many counts were recorded for this clonotype. This chain uses TRBV5-4 with TRBJ2-1; the D gene is possibly TRBD2 (5 bases). CDR1 is SGHNT, CDR2 YYREEE, per germline (reference sequence). V was shortened by 2 bases and J by 9 bases, with 12 bases between the two germline ends. The CDR3 is 13 amino acids. In DNA, the CDR3 is TGTGCCAGCAGCTTCGATAGCGCGGGTGAGCAGTTCTTC. The encoded protein is CASSFDSAGEQFF. Drawing the rest from reference TRBV5-4 and TRBJ2-1, the complete variable domain is ETGVTQSPTHLIKTRGQQVTLRCSSQSGHNTVSWYQQALGQGPQFIFQYYREEENGRGNFPPRFSGLQFPNYSSELNVNALELDDSALYLCASSFDSAGEQFFGPGTRLTVL.

This clonotype has at least ten counts. The V call is TRBV7-8, the J call TRBJ1-4; D unclear. The CDR3 contains 15 residues. Trimming removed 10 bases from V and 0 bases from J, with 15 bases in between. The germline CDR1 and CDR2 sequences are SGHVS and FQNEAQ. This CDR3 reads CATQRYEATNEKLFF. The CDR3 DNA reads as TGTGCCACCCAGAGATACGAGGCAACTAATGAAAAACTGTTTTTT.

Only a few counts were recorded for this clonotype. The rearrangement joins TRBV20-1 to TRBJ2-7; unclear D gene. The CDR3 length is 14 residues. The germline V gene has CDR1 DFQATT and CDR2 SNEGSKA (reference sequence). V lost 3 bases and J lost 5, with 17 bases in between. The CDR3 region is CSARRWASSHEQYF. The DNA for the CDR3 is TGCAGTGCTAGGAGGTGGGCTAGTTCACACGAGCAGTACTTC.

The gene calls are TRBV20-1 and TRBJ1-5; possibly TRBD1 for D (6 bases). Trimming took off 7 bases at V and 4 bases at J, with 17 bases between the two ends. The CDR3 extends over 14 amino acids. Germline CDR1 DFQATT, CDR2 SNEGSKA (reference sequence). This CDR3 is CSGIQGPRNQPQHF. Here the CDR3 DNA reads TGCAGTGGAATACAGGGCCCGCGAAATCAGCCCCAGCATTTT.

The rearrangement uses TRBV29-1 and TRBJ1-2, with a weak D call TRBD1 (6 bases). The CDR3 is made up of 12 amino acids. Trimming pared 7 bases from V and 4 bases from J, leaving 13 bases between. Per the germline V gene, CDR1 is SQVTM and CDR2 is ANQGSEA. The CDR3 region is CSGLDSFYGYTF. As DNA, the CDR3 is TGCAGCGGGCTGGACAGTTTCTATGGCTACACCTTC.

This clonotype was recorded a few times. This CDR3 fails to terminate in the conserved phenylalanine or tryptophan, so it likely reflects a read error. The chain couples TRBV30 to TRBJ1-2; D is unresolved. This CDR3 region has 12 residues. V was shortened by 2 bases and J by 8 bases, with 12 bases between the two germline ends. Germline CDR1 is GTSNPN and CDR2 is SVGIG (reference sequence). The CDR3 region is CAWSPPTGGYTL. The CDR3 DNA reads as TGTGCCTGGAGTCCGCCTACCGGGGGCTACACCCTC.

This clonotype was counted only a few times. The chain employs TRBV12-5 and TRBJ1-5, with 8 bases identical to TRBD1. V was pared by 6 bases and J by 2 bases, with 9 bases of the junction left unmatched. Germline assignment: CDR1 LGHNT and CDR2 FRNRAP. The CDR3 covers 16 residues. CDR3 DNA sequence: TGTGCTAGTGGCCCTACGCCGGGACAGGGCAATCAGCCCCAGCATTTT. Its translation: CASGPTPGQGNQPQHF.

Only a few counts were recorded for this clonotype. The chain recombines TRBV5-1 with TRBJ2-1; the match to TRBD2 covers 10 bases. The junction had 12 bases not matched to a gene; V was cut back by 5 bases and J by 10 bases. Germline CDR1 SGHRS, CDR2 YFSETQ. The CDR3 runs 15 residues. The CDR3 DNA follows: TGCGCCAGCAGTCCCGGGAGCGGGGGGGCCGAGGAGCAGTTCTTC. This sequence encodes CASSPGSGGAEEQFF.

The table lists this clonotype with a few counts. This chain uses TRBV20-1 with TRBJ1-5; D call uncertain. Germline CDR1 DFQATT, CDR2 SNEGSKA (reference sequence). CDR3 length: 15 amino acids. V gave up 3 bases and J gave up 2 bases, with 14 bases separating them. The CDR3 DNA follows: TGCAGTGCTAGGGACCCCTCCCCGGGCAATCAGCCCCAGCATTTT. This translates into CSARDPSPGNQPQHF.

The chain carries TRBV6-2 or TRBV6-3 and TRBJ1-6, with unresolved D. Trimming removed 0 bases from V and 6 bases from J, with 3 bases in between. This CDR3 region has 13 residues. Germline V CDR1 and CDR2: MNHEY, SVGEGT. This CDR3 is CASSYSFNSPLHF. DNA for the CDR3: TGTGCCAGCAGTTACTCGTTTAATTCACCCCTCCACTTT.

The chain recombines TRBV6-2 or TRBV6-3 with TRBJ2-1; D is perhaps TRBD2 (6 bases). With 6 bases removed from V and 14 bases from J, the gap between germline ends came to 23 bases. Germline V gene data show CDR1 as MNHEY and CDR2 as SVGEGT. This CDR3 spans 14 amino acids. CDR3 coding DNA: TGTGCCAGCAGCCTCCCTATTCCCACGGGAGTGGAGTTCTTC. Translation gives CASSLPIPTGVEFF.

This clonotype has a count of ten or more. The chain carries TRBV7-9 and TRBJ2-7; 9 bases map to TRBD1. The V segment lost 0 bases and the J segment 5 bases; nucleotides outside the gene matches: 5. The CDR3 sequence is 15 residues long. The germline V gene encodes CDR1 SEHNR and CDR2 FQNEAQ (reference sequence). The CDR3 DNA is TGTGCCAGCAGCTTAGCGGGGGACAGGGTGAACGAGCAGTACTTC. Translating it yields CASSLAGDRVNEQYF.

A remark on this clonotype: A much larger clonotype is one base distant, so this may be a read error. The chain uses TRBV28 and TRBJ1-1, with D hard to call. Per germline, CDR1 MDHEN and CDR2 SYDVKM. This CDR3 region has 15 residues. CDR3 protein: CASTSFGAEHTEALF. In nucleotides, the CDR3 is TGTGCCAGCACCTCCTTCGGAGCGGAGCACACTGAAGCTCTCTTT.

The chain recombines TRBV6-2 or TRBV6-3 with TRBJ2-7, with TRBD2 matching over 14 bases. This CDR3 is built from 15 residues. V shed 8 bases, J shed 6 bases, and the junction held 9 bases outside the gene matches. Germline-derived CDR1 and CDR2 are MNHEY and SVGEGT. CDR3 in DNA: TGTGCCAGCGCTGGGACTAGCGGGAGAGGAGGCGAGCAGTACTTC. It translates to CASAGTSGRGGEQYF.

This clonotype was observed many times. The V and J genes are TRBV7-2 and TRBJ2-7; TRBD1 matches 7 bases. The CDR3 has 15 residues. V gave up 5 bases and J gave up 3 bases; unmatched junction bases: 10. CDR1 and CDR2 (germline): SGHTA, FQGNSA. This CDR3 reads CASSSWTGARYEQYF. The CDR3 region has the DNA TGTGCCAGCAGCAGCTGGACAGGCGCCCGCTACGAGCAGTACTTC. Combining the CDR3 with reference TRBV7-2 and TRBJ2-7 gives the whole variable domain GAGVSQSPSNKVTEKGKDVELRCDPISGHTALYWYRQSLGQGLEFLIYFQGNSAPDKSGLPSDRFSAERTGGSVSTLTIQRTQQEDSAVYLCASSSWTGARYEQYFGPGTRLTVT.

The sample holds one count of this clonotype. The V call is TRBV3-1, the J call TRBJ1-6, with D uncertain. Deletions cut 1 base from V and 10 bases from J, with 11 bases between. CDR1 and CDR2 from the germline V gene are LGHDT and YNNKEL (reference sequence). This CDR3 spans 14 amino acids. CDR3 loop: CASSQGRTGSPLHF. The CDR3 nucleotides read TGTGCCAGCAGCCAAGGAAGGACCGGGTCACCCCTCCACTTT. Combining the CDR3 with reference TRBV3-1 and TRBJ1-6 gives the whole variable domain DTAVSQTPKYLVTQMGNDKSIKCEQNLGHDTMYWYKQDSKKFLKIMFSYNNKELIINETVPNRFSPKSPDKAHLNLHINSLELGDSAVYFCASSQGRTGSPLHFGNGTRLTVT.

This clonotype has only a few counts. The chain carries TRBV27 and TRBJ1-6, with TRBD1 matching over 9 bases. The CDR3 totals 15 residues. The ends lost 5 bases at V and 6 bases at J; junction bases unmatched: 5. Germline assignment: CDR1 MNHEY and CDR2 SMNVEV (reference sequence). Written as DNA, the CDR3 is TGTGCCAGCAGTCCCCGGGACAGGGCTAATTCACCCCTCCACTTT. Translation: CASSPRDRANSPLHF.

This clonotype has a handful of counts. The V call is TRBV20-1, the J call TRBJ1-6, with TRBD1 as a possible D gene (5 bases). Looked up from germline, CDR1 is DFQATT and CDR2 is SNEGSKA (reference sequence). The V and J ends lost 0 bases and 7 bases respectively, with 13 bases between them. The length of the CDR3 is 15 residues. The CDR3 nucleotides are TGCAGTGCTAGAGATACCTTACAGGTGAATTCACCCCTCCACTTT. Translation gives CSARDTLQVNSPLHF.

This clonotype has a count of ten or more. The chain is built from TRBV28 and TRBJ1-1; D gene uncertain. Germline V lookup: CDR1 MDHEN, CDR2 SYDVKM. CDR3 size: 14 residues. The V and J ends lost 3 bases and 2 bases respectively, with 10 bases between them. The CDR3 nucleotides are TGTGCCAGCAGTTTGATACAGCGAAACACTGAAGCTTTCTTT. This translates into CASSLIQRNTEAFF.

The CDR3 bases are TGCAGCGTCGAGGGACAGATGAACACTGAAGCTTTCTTT. It yields the protein CSVEGQMNTEAFF. This rearrangement joins TRBV29-1 to TRBJ1-1; TRBD1 matches 7 bases. CDR1 SQVTM and CDR2 ANQGSEA come from the germline V gene. CDR3 size: 13 residues. With 6 bases clipped from V and 0 bases from J, the junction kept 4 bases outside the gene matches.

The V and J genes are TRBV20-1 and TRBJ2-7; D gene uncertain. The CDR3 contains 11 residues. V lost 3 bases, J lost 4 bases, and 7 bases lay in between. Germline V CDR1 and CDR2: DFQATT, SNEGSKA (reference sequence). The CDR3, as DNA: TGCAGTGCTAGTAGAGCGTACGAGCAGTACTTC. Translated, it gives CSASRAYEQYF.

The chain uses TRBV6-1 and TRBJ1-2; 7 bases agree with TRBD1. The CDR3 runs 14 residues. V trimming: 8 bases; J trimming: 6 bases; junction bases outside the gene matches: 12. Germline lookup yields CDR1 MNHNS and CDR2 SASEGT. CDR3 DNA sequence: TGTGCCAGCCGAAAGGGGGCACGGAGTCATGGCTACACCTTC. This sequence encodes CASRKGARSHGYTF.

As to this clonotype: It may be a read error: a sequence one base away is much more abundant. The J gene is TRBJ2-7, the V gene TRBV5-6; either TRBD1 or TRBD2 may supply D (5 bases each). Trimming took 2 bases from V and 0 from J, leaving 15 bases between them. Germline CDR1 reads SGHDT; CDR2 reads YYEEEE. CDR3 size: 16 residues. Written as DNA, the CDR3 is TGTGCCAGCAGCTTCCCCGGGGAACAGGCCTCCTACGAGCAGTACTTC. Translated, it gives CASSFPGEQASYEQYF.

This clonotype was seen many times. V usage is TRBV7-2 and J usage is TRBJ2-7; the D gene is possibly TRBD1 (6 bases). Germline lookup yields CDR1 SGHTA and CDR2 FQGNSA. V gave up 4 bases and J gave up 5 bases, with 15 bases separating them. This CDR3 spans 14 amino acids. The chain's CDR3 is CASSSGQLRDEQYF. CDR3 DNA sequence: TGTGCCAGCAGCTCCGGACAGCTACGCGACGAGCAGTACTTC.